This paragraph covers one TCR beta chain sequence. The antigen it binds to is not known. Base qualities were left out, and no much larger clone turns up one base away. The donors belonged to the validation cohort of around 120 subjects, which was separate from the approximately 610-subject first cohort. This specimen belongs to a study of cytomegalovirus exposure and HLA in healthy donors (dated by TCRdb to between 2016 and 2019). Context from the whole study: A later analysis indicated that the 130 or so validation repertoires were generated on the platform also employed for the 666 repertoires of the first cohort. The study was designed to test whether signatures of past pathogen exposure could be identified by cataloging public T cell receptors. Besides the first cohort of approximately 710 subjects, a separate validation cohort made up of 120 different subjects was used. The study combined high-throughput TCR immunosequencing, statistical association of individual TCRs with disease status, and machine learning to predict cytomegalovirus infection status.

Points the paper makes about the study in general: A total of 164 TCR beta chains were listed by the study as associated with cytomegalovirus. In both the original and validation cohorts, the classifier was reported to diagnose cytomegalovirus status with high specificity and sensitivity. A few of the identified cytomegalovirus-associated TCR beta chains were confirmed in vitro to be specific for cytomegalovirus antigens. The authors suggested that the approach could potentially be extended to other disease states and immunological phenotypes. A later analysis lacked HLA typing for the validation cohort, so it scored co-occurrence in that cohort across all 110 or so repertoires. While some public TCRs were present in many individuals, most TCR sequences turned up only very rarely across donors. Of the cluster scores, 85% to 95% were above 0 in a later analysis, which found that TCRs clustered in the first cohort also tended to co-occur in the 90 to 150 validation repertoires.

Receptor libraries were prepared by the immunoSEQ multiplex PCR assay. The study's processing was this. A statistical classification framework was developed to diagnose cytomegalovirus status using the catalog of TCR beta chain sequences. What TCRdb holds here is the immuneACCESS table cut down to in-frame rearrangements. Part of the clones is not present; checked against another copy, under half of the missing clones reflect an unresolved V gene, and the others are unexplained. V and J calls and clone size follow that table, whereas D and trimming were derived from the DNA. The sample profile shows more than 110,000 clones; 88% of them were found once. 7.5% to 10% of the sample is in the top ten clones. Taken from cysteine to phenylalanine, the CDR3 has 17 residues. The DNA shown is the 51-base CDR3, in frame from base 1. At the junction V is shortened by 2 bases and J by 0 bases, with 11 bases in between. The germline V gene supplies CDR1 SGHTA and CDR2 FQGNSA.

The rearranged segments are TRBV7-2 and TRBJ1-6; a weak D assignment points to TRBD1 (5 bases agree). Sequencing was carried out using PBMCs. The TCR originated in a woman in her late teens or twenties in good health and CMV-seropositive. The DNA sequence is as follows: TGTGCCAGCAGCTTAAGGGGCGGGAGCTCCTATAATTCACCCCTCCACTTT. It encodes CASSLRGGSSYNSPLHF.